The 13 T cell receptor beta chains reported below all come from one sample, sequenced in a study of blood T cells in healthy people across ages. Sample-barcoded 5' priming and a J-beta primer mix drove a second PCR of 7 to 11 cycles. TCRdb re-called the 5' RACE reads with MiXCR, one entry per CDR3 protein. The data hold 1.4 million to 1.5 million distinct CDR3 sequences, with around 42% observed a single time. Sequenced sample: blood. The receptors were gathered from a woman younger than 30 in good health.

This clonotype was detected ten times or more. The chain employs TRBV5-1 and TRBJ2-5; D is uncertain. The CDR3 covers 14 residues. The V gene lost 7 bases and the J gene lost 3 bases, with 16 bases spanning the gap. The germline V gene has CDR1 SGHRS and CDR2 YFSETQ. The DNA of the CDR3 is TGCGCCAGCGCCCGGGCGACGGCGAAAGAGACCCAGTACTTC. It encodes CASARATAKETQYF.

The chain is built from TRBV20-1 and TRBJ2-1, with 8 bases fitting TRBD2. The CDR3 sequence is 13 residues long. Germline V CDR1 and CDR2: DFQATT, SNEGSKA (reference sequence). V trimming: 6 bases; J trimming: 12 bases; junction bases outside the gene matches: 13. The DNA for the CDR3 is TGCAGTGCCAAAGACTCTAGCGGGCATGGGCAGTTCTTC. This gives the protein CSAKDSSGHGQFF.

The chain is built from TRBV27 and TRBJ1-1; D might be TRBD1 (5 bases). The V end was cut by 5 bases, the J end by 4 bases, with 20 bases between. Germline lookup yields CDR1 MNHEY and CDR2 SMNVEV (reference sequence). CDR3 length: 16 residues. The chain's CDR3 is CASSVGGTIVGTEAFF. In nucleotides, the CDR3 is TGTGCCAGCAGTGTGGGGGGGACCATTGTCGGCACTGAAGCTTTCTTT.

The chain couples TRBV2 to TRBJ2-3; D is possibly TRBD1 (6 bases). Germline CDR1 is SNHLY and CDR2 is FYNNEI. V was shortened by 3 bases and J by 4 bases, with 14 bases between the two germline ends. The CDR3 covers 15 residues. CDR3 nucleotides: TGTGCCAGCAGTGAGACCCCAGGGGACGCAGATACGCAGTATTTT. It encodes CASSETPGDADTQYF.

The chain has TRBV30 and TRBJ2-2, with 8 bases that match TRBD1. V lost 1 base to trimming and J lost 5 bases; unmatched junction nucleotides: 0. This CDR3 spans 13 amino acids. Germline loops: CDR1 GTSNPN, CDR2 SVGIG (reference sequence). This CDR3 is CAWSGDRTGELFF. For the CDR3, the DNA is TGTGCCTGGAGTGGGGACAGGACCGGGGAGCTGTTTTTT.

This clonotype has only a few counts. The rearrangement uses TRBV7-6 and TRBJ2-1, with TRBD2 matching over 9 bases. V was clipped by 1 base and J by 7 bases; unmatched bases: 8. Germline V CDR1 and CDR2: SGHVS, FNYEAQ. CDR3 length: 16 amino acids. CDR3 region: CASSLVGGRELNEQFF. The CDR3 nucleotides are TGTGCCAGCAGCTTAGTGGGCGGGAGGGAACTGAATGAGCAGTTCTTC.

The V and J genes are TRBV27 and TRBJ1-1; weak D call: TRBD1 (5 bases). Germline V CDR1 and CDR2: MNHEY, SMNVEV (reference sequence). The CDR3 totals 15 residues. Trimming left V 5 bases short and J 5 bases short, with 18 bases between. The CDR3 DNA sequence: TGTGCCAGCAGTCGACCCCTGGGGGGAAGTACTGAAGCTTTCTTT. Protein: CASSRPLGGSTEAFF.

The rearrangement uses TRBV24-1 and TRBJ2-5; 11 nucleotides match TRBD2. The CDR3 runs to 15 residues. The V segment lost 3 bases and the J segment 4 bases; nucleotides outside the gene matches: 3. The V gene's germline CDR1 is KGHDR and CDR2 SFDVKD. CDR3 nucleotides: TGTGCCACCAGTGATGGGACTAGCGGACGAGAGACCCAGTACTTC. It yields the protein CATSDGTSGRETQYF.

The chain employs TRBV6-1 and TRBJ2-1; D call uncertain. In germline, CDR1 is MNHNS, CDR2 SASEGT. The CDR3 length is 13 residues. Between the trimmed V and J ends, which lost 5 bases and 4 bases, there was a span of 9 bases. CDR3 in amino acids: CASSTDFYNEQFF. In DNA form, the CDR3 reads TGTGCCAGCAGTACCGACTTTTACAATGAGCAGTTCTTC.

The chain is built from TRBV20-1 and TRBJ2-7; TRBD2 matches 7 bases. The CDR3 is made up of 13 amino acids. Germline CDR1 is DFQATT and CDR2 is SNEGSKA (reference sequence). J gave up 0 bases and V 6 bases, and 5 bases lay outside the gene matches. In DNA, the CDR3 is TGCAGTGCCTGGCGGGGGTTCTCCTACGAGCAGTACTTC. This sequence encodes CSAWRGFSYEQYF.

The chain joins TRBV13 to TRBJ2-1, with D tentatively TRBD2 (7 bases). From germline, CDR1 is PRHDT and CDR2 FYEKMQ (reference sequence). With 5 bases removed from V and 5 bases from J, the gap between germline ends came to 19 bases. The CDR3 has 16 residues. CDR3 nucleotide sequence: TGTGCCAGCAGCGAGGCCGGGGGGCCTTGGGACAATGAGCAGTTCTTC. It yields the protein CASSEAGGPWDNEQFF.

A few counts support this clonotype. CDR3 region: CATISKTELNQETQYF. The CDR3, as DNA: TGTGCCACCATCTCAAAGACAGAATTAAACCAAGAGACCCAGTACTTC. This chain connects TRBV6-1 to TRBJ2-5; D possibly corresponds to TRBD1 (5 bases). Germline V gene sequence: CDR1 MNHNS, CDR2 SASEGT. The CDR3 sequence is 16 residues long. V lost 10 bases to trimming and J lost 0 bases, with 21 bases between them.

The V gene is TRBV12-3 or TRBV12-4, the J gene TRBJ2-3, with 11 bases lining up with TRBD1. The CDR3 is 15 residues long. J was trimmed by 5 bases and V by 6 bases; bases with no gene match: 7. The DNA for the CDR3 is TGTGCCAGCAGGGAGGACAGGGGGCCTCTAGATACGCAGTATTTT. This sequence encodes CASREDRGPLDTQYF.